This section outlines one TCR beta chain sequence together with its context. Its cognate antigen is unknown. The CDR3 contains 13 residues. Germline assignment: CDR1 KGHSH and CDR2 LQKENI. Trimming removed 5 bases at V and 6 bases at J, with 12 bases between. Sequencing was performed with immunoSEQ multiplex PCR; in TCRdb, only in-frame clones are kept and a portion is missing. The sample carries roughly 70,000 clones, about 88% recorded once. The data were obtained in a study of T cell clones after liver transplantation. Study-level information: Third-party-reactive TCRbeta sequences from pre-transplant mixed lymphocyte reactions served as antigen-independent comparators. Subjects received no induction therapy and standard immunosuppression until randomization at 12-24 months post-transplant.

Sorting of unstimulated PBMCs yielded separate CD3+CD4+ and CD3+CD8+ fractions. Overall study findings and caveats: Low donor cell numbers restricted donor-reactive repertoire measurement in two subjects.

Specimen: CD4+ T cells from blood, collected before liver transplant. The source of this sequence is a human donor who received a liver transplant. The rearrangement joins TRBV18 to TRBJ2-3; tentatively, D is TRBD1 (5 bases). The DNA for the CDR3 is TGTGCCAGCTCAGGACAACCCCCGGATACGCAGTATTTT. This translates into CASSGQPPDTQYF.